This TCR beta chain was captured by sequencing in a study of T cell responses to AZD1222 COVID-19 vaccine. TCRdb keeps only in-frame clones here, not all; method: immunoSEQ multiplex PCR. The data contain about 99,000 clones, approximately 88% of them singletons. CDR3 length: 15 amino acids. Looked up from germline, CDR1 is LNHDA and CDR2 is SQIVND (reference sequence). V was trimmed by 4 bases and J by 4 bases, leaving 13 bases between them. Turning to this clone: Antigen unknown.

Study-wide results and caveats: Most donors were white British, females outnumbered males, and clonal diversity was possibly underestimated. The study found Spike-specific TCR breadth and depth rose after two AZD1222 doses.

This TCR was sampled from an adult in good health. The sequencing used peripheral blood, collected on day 0 of AZD1222 vaccination. The chain is built from TRBV19 and TRBJ2-2; TRBD2 is a possible D gene (5 bases). The CDR3 DNA reads as TGTGCCAGTAGTAGGGGAGACGTAGCCACCGGGGAGCTGTTTTTT. Amino acids: CASSRGDVATGELFF.